A selection of T cell receptor beta chains follows, all from one sample in a study of control samples from healthy donors and cancer patients. The method was immunoSEQ multiplex PCR; TCRdb's version includes in-frame clones alone and lacks a portion of them. The sample has 100,000 to 150,000 clones; approximately 87% are singletons. Sequenced: blood. These TCRs come from a man in his fifties or sixties in good health. CDR3s include the opening cysteine and the closing phenylalanine or tryptophan. Each record gives: V gene, clone size, CDR3 length, J gene, D gene, CDR3 protein, CDR3 DNA. A D gene is named only where the DNA matches it firmly. Only some rows state a clone size, as once, few, many or a class for expanded clones.

>TRBV7-2|-|15|TRBJ2-1|TRBD1
CASSLVRGWGNEQFF
TGTGCCAGCAGCTTAGTCAGGGGGTGGGGCAATGAGCAGTTCTTC
>TRBV4-2|-|20|TRBJ2-5|TRBD1
CASSQERGTGVDGNQETQYF
TGTGCCAGCAGCCAAGAAAGGGGAACAGGGGTGGATGGAAACCAAGAGACCCAGTACTTC
>TRBV19|-|15|TRBJ2-2|TRBD2
CASSSGGLNTGELFF
TGTGCCAGTAGTAGCGGGGGGCTTAACACCGGGGAGCTGTTTTTT
>TRBV3-1/TRBV3-2|-|14|TRBJ1-1|TRBD1
CASSQGQVGTEAFF
TGTGCCAGCAGCCAGGGACAGGTGGGAACTGAAGCTTTCTTT
>TRBV5-4|-|14|TRBJ2-4|-
CASSLDLQGNIQYF
TGTGCCAGCAGCTTGGACTTACAGGGTAACATTCAGTACTTC
>TRBV11-2|-|15|TRBJ2-7|TRBD1
CASSLDTGGRYEQYF
TGTGCCAGCAGCTTAGATACAGGGGGCAGGTACGAGCAGTACTTC
>TRBV28|-|17|TRBJ1-4|TRBD1
CASSFGVTGGSGEKLFF
TGTGCCAGCAGTTTCGGAGTCACAGGGGGAAGTGGGGAAAAACTGTTTTTT
>TRBV4-2|-|13|TRBJ1-2|-
CASSQAADYGYTF
TGTGCCAGCAGCCAAGCGGCAGACTATGGCTACACCTTC
>TRBV28|-|15|TRBJ1-2|TRBD1
CASSRPLPGQDGYTF
TGTGCCAGCAGTCGACCACTACCCGGACAGGATGGCTACACCTTC
>TRBV5-1|-|16|TRBJ2-3|TRBD1
CASSLGQGHAADTQYF
TGCGCCAGCAGCCTAGGACAGGGCCACGCGGCAGATACGCAGTATTTT
>TRBV4-1|-|19|TRBJ2-5|TRBD2
CASSQTGTSGGTFGETQYF
TGCGCCAGCAGCCAAACCGGGACTAGCGGGGGGACCTTTGGGGAGACCCAGTACTTC
>TRBV10-3|-|14|TRBJ1-1|-
CAISAKKGGAEAFF
TGTGCCATCAGTGCTAAAAAAGGGGGGGCTGAAGCTTTCTTT
>TRBV18|-|14|TRBJ1-1|-
CASSPVDGGHEAFF
TGTGCCAGCTCACCTGTTGATGGGGGGCATGAAGCTTTCTTT
>TRBV19|-|16|TRBJ2-2|TRBD2
CASSIQAGGPIGELFF
TGTGCCAGTAGTATACAAGCGGGGGGTCCTATCGGGGAGCTGTTTTTT
>TRBV7-8|-|15|TRBJ2-7|TRBD1
CASSSHRTGGYEQYF
TGTGCCAGCAGCTCCCACCGGACAGGGGGCTACGAGCAGTACTTC
>TRBV7-9|-|14|TRBJ2-5|TRBD2
CASSRVAGEETQYF
TGTGCCAGCAGCCGCGTAGCGGGGGAGGAGACCCAGTACTTC
>TRBV7-3|-|15|TRBJ2-3|TRBD1
CASSLRTGSTDTQYF
TGTGCCAGCAGCCTCCGGACAGGTAGCACAGATACGCAGTATTTT
>TRBV15|few|15|TRBJ1-3|-
CATSRDPGEGNTIYF
TGTGCCACCAGCAGAGATCCCGGAGAGGGAAACACCATATATTTT
>TRBV27|-|13|TRBJ1-6|-
CASSLGRNSPLHF
TGTGCCAGCAGTTTGGGCCGCAATTCACCCCTCCACTTT
>TRBV7-8|-|16|TRBJ1-5|-
CASSQGRGLGDQPQHF
TGTGCCAGCAGCCAGGGACGGGGTTTAGGAGATCAGCCCCAGCATTTT
>TRBV18|-|17|TRBJ2-3|-
CASSPLAGMVAQDTQYF
TGTGCCAGCTCACCACTGGCCGGAATGGTGGCACAGGATACGCAGTATTTT
>TRBV18|-|15|TRBJ1-1|-
CASSPGAEAGTEAFF
TGTGCCAGCTCACCGGGTGCCGAGGCGGGCACTGAAGCTTTCTTT
>TRBV7-2|-|15|TRBJ2-7|-
CASSLRGEALYEQYF
TGTGCCAGCAGCTTAAGGGGAGAGGCCCTCTACGAGCAGTACTTC
>TRBV7-8|-|16|TRBJ1-4|-
CASSLERIATNEKLFF
TGTGCCAGCAGCTTAGAACGGATTGCAACTAATGAAAAACTGTTTTTT
>TRBV11-1|-|15|TRBJ2-3|-
CASSLDGANTDTQYF
TGTGCCAGCAGCTTGGACGGGGCTAACACAGATACGCAGTATTTT
>TRBV28|-|13|TRBJ1-5|-
CASQGLPAQPQHF
TGTGCCAGCCAGGGGCTGCCTGCACAGCCCCAGCATTTT
>TRBV28|-|15|TRBJ1-3|-
CASSLSSVTGNTIYF
TGTGCCAGCAGTTTATCATCGGTAACTGGAAACACCATATATTTT
>TRBV5-1|-|16|TRBJ2-7|TRBD2
CASSLAIGGATYEQYF
TGCGCCAGCAGCTTGGCAATCGGGGGGGCAACCTACGAGCAGTACTTC
>TRBV19|-|11|TRBJ2-2|-
CASRQHGELFF
TGTGCCAGTAGGCAGCACGGGGAGCTGTTTTTT